These T cell receptor beta chains were read from a single sample in a study of blood T cell repertoires in COVID-19. The method was immunoSEQ multiplex PCR; TCRdb's version includes in-frame clones alone and lacks a portion of them. Here the sample spans 190,000 or so clones, around 82% being singletons. The sequencing sample was made of PBMCs or T cells enriched from blood (not recorded which). The receptors originated from a middle-aged man who had recovered from COVID-19. CDR3s include the opening cysteine and the closing phenylalanine or tryptophan. The order of the fields is V gene, J gene, clone size, D gene, CDR3 DNA, CDR3 protein. D genes are given only for firm matches. Only part of the rows carry a size: once, few, many, or a class if the clone is expanded.

V: TRBV28
J: TRBJ1-6
size: .
D: .
DNA: TGTGCCAGCAGTTTACGGGGGGAGATCAATTCACCCCTCCACTTT
CDR3: CASSLRGEINSPLHF

V: TRBV19
J: TRBJ1-6
size: .
D: TRBD1
DNA: TGTGCCAGTAGTATAGACGGGACAGGTGGGCCTGACTCCTATAATTCACCCCTCCACTTT
CDR3: CASSIDGTGGPDSYNSPLHF

V: TRBV3-1/TRBV3-2
J: TRBJ2-7
size: few
D: TRBD1
DNA: TGTGCCAGCAGCCATGGGGACAGCTACGAGCAGTACTTC
CDR3: CASSHGDSYEQYF

V: TRBV27
J: TRBJ2-1
size: .
D: .
DNA: TGTGCCAGCAGTCCAAAAACAGGGTCTGGTGAGCAGTTCTTC
CDR3: CASSPKTGSGEQFF

V: TRBV2
J: TRBJ1-4
size: .
D: TRBD1
DNA: TGTGCCAGCAGCAAACAGGGGACAACTAATGAAAAACTGTTTTTT
CDR3: CASSKQGTTNEKLFF

V: TRBV5-3
J: TRBJ2-7
size: .
D: .
DNA: TGTGCCAGAAGCCGTGCAACAGAGGGGGTCCACGAGCAGTACTTC
CDR3: CARSRATEGVHEQYF

V: TRBV27
J: TRBJ1-5
size: .
D: TRBD1
DNA: TGTGCCAGCAACCACCGACAGGGGAGCAATCAGCCCCAGCATTTT
CDR3: CASNHRQGSNQPQHF

V: TRBV20-1
J: TRBJ1-3
size: .
D: .
DNA: TGCAGTGCTAGTGGGCGTCCAGGCTCTGGAAACACCATATATTTT
CDR3: CSASGRPGSGNTIYF

V: TRBV30
J: TRBJ1-1
size: .
D: TRBD1
DNA: TGTGCCTGGAGTAGCCTGGGACAGGCGAACACTGAAGCTTTCTTT
CDR3: CAWSSLGQANTEAFF

V: TRBV11-2
J: TRBJ1-1
size: .
D: .
DNA: TGTGCCAGCAGCCTCGTTTCTAACACTGAAGCTTTCTTT
CDR3: CASSLVSNTEAFF

V: TRBV19
J: TRBJ1-5
size: .
D: TRBD1
DNA: TGTGCCAGTAGCCGAGACAGGGGGAGAAGTCAGCCCCAGCATTTT
CDR3: CASSRDRGRSQPQHF

V: TRBV30
J: TRBJ1-6
size: .
D: TRBD1
DNA: TGTGCCTGGAACATGGACAGGGGGCTTAATTCACCCCTCCACTTT
CDR3: CAWNMDRGLNSPLHF

V: TRBV6-5
J: TRBJ1-1
size: .
D: .
DNA: TGTGCCAGCACTCGCGCAGGGGCCGGCACTGAAGCTTTCTTT
CDR3: CASTRAGAGTEAFF

V: TRBV5-1
J: TRBJ1-1
size: .
D: .
DNA: TGCGCCAGCAGCGCGATCACAGGCGGCGCTGAAGCTTTCTTT
CDR3: CASSAITGGAEAFF

V: TRBV15
J: TRBJ2-2
size: .
D: .
DNA: TGTGCCACCAGCTCAGATGAAGGGATTTGGGGGCAAACCGGGGAGCTGTTTTTT
CDR3: CATSSDEGIWGQTGELFF

V: TRBV3-1/TRBV3-2
J: TRBJ2-2
size: .
D: .
DNA: TGTGCCAGCAGCCAAGATTCAGGGGATAACAGTGGCACCGGGGAGCTGTTTTTT
CDR3: CASSQDSGDNSGTGELFF

V: TRBV6-4
J: TRBJ2-3
size: .
D: .
DNA: TGTGCCAGGGACAAGACAACAGATACGCAGTATTTT
CDR3: CARDKTTDTQYF

V: TRBV14
J: TRBJ1-2
size: .
D: .
DNA: TGTGCCAGCAGCCCCCTGAACTATGGCTACACCTTC
CDR3: CASSPLNYGYTF

V: TRBV18
J: TRBJ2-5
size: .
D: .
DNA: TGTGCCAGCTCACCACTTGCAGGGAGGGAGACCCAGTACTTC
CDR3: CASSPLAGRETQYF